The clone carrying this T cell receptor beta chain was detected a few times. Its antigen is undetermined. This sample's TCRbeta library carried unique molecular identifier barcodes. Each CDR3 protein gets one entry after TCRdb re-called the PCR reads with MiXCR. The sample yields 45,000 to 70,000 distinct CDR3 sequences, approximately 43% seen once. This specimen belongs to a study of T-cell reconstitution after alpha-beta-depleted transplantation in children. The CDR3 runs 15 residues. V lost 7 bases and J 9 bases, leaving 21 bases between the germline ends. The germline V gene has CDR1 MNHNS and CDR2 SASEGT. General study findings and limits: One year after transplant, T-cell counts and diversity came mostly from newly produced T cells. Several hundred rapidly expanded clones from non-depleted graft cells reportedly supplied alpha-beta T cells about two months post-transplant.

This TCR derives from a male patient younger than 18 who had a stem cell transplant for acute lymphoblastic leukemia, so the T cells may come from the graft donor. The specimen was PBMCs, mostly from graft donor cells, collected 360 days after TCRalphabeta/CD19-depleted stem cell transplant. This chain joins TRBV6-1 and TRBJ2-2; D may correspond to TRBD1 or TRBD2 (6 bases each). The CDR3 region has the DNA TGTGCCAGCACTCGATATAGGGGGGCGCTGCGGGAGCTGTTTTTT. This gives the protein CASTRYRGALRELFF.